This T cell receptor (beta chain) was found in a study of cytomegalovirus exposure and HLA in healthy donors. Findings and limits, study-wide: Several V segments, TRBV6-2 and TRBV6-3 among them, could not be told apart and were dropped.

The CDR3 has 21 amino acids. CDR1 is SGHVS, CDR2 FQNEAQ, per germline. Researchers ran the PCR with 60 Vbeta and 13 Jbeta primers. The repertoire was sequenced with immunoSEQ multiplex PCR; TCRdb's copy has only in-frame clones and lacks some. This sample has some 250,000 clones; 82% occur once, and the top ten carry over 5%. This clone showed up just a few times. No antigen is known for it. The chain recombines TRBV7-8 with TRBJ2-5; 12 bases map to TRBD2. The J call may be incorrect, as the DNA end agrees better with TRBJ2-7. This clonotype was obtained from a woman aged 35 to 49 in good health and CMV-seropositive. Sequenced: PBMCs. The CDR3 DNA reads TGTGCCAGCAGCTACTACCGCGTTTTCGCTAGCGGGAGGGCCACTAAGTACGAGCAGTACTTC. This codes for CASSYYRVFASGRATKYEQYF.